The T cell receptor (beta chain) described here comes from a study of blood T cell repertoires in COVID-19. Study information: COVID-19 samples, acute and convalescent, were from the United States, Italy and Spain. Nucleic acid was either cDNA or gDNA, and it came from T cells, B-cell-depleted T cells, or PBMCs.

Authors' analysis steps: Amplified reference gene primers provided the basis for estimating nucleated cell counts. TCRdb's copy holds only in-frame clones and misses some; the assay was immunoSEQ multiplex PCR. For V, J and clone size, that table is used; D and trimming come from the DNA. The data show a few hundred thousand clones, 86% seen once. The CDR3 is made up of 18 amino acids. V was clipped by 0 bases and J by 2 bases; unmatched bases: 12. The germline V gene has CDR1 KGHDR and CDR2 SFDVKD. Material for sequencing was peripheral blood. The chain couples TRBV24-1 to TRBJ2-7, with 7 nucleotides matching TRBD1. This sequence was found in a woman aged 45-65 years with acute or convalescent COVID-19. CDR3 sequence (DNA): TGTGCCACCAGTGATTTGCCCCCTCCCTACAGGGGCCCCTACGAGCAGTACTTC. It specifies CATSDLPPPYRGPYEQYF.